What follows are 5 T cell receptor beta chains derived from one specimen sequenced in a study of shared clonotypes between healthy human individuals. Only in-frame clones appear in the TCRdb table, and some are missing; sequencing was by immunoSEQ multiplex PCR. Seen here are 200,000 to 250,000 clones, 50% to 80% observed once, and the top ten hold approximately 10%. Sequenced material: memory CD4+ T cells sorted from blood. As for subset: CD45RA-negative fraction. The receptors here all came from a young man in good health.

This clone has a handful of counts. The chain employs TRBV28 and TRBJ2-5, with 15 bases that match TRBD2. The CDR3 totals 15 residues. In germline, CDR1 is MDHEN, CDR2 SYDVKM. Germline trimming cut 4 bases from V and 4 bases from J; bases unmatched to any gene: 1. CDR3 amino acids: CASSWTSGRGETQYF. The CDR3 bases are TGTGCCAGCAGTTGGACTAGCGGGAGGGGAGAGACCCAGTACTTC.

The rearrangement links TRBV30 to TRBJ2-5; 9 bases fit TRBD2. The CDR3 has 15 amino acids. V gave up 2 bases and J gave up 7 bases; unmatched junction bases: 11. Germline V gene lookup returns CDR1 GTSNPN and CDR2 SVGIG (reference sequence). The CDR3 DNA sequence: TGTGCCTGGAGTCAGGGGTTATTGCGGGGGGGGACCCAGTACTTC. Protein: CAWSQGLLRGGTQYF. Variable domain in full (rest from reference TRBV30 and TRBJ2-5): SQTIHQWPATLVQPVGSPLSLECTVEGTSNPNLYWYRQAAGRGLQLLFYSVGIGQISSEVPQNLSASRPQDRQFILSSKKLLLSDSGFYLCAWSQGLLRGGTQYFGPGTRLLVL.

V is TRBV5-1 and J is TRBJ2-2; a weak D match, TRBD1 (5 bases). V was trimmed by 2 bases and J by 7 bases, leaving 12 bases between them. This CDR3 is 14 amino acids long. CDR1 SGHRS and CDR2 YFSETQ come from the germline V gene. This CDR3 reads CASSLGHQNGELFF. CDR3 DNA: TGCGCCAGCAGCTTAGGACATCAGAACGGGGAGCTGTTTTTT.

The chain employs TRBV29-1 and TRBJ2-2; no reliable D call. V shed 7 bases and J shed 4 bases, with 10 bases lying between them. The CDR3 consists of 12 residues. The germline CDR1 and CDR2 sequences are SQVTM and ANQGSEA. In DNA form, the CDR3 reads TGCAGCGGGTTCAAGGGCACCGGGGAGCTGTTTTTT. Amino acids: CSGFKGTGELFF.

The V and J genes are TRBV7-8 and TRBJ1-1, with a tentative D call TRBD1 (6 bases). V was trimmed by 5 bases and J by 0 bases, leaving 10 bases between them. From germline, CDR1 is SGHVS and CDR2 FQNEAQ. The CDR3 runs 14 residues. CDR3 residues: CASSGGRVNTEAFF. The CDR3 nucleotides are TGTGCCAGCAGCGGGGGGCGGGTGAACACTGAAGCTTTCTTT.